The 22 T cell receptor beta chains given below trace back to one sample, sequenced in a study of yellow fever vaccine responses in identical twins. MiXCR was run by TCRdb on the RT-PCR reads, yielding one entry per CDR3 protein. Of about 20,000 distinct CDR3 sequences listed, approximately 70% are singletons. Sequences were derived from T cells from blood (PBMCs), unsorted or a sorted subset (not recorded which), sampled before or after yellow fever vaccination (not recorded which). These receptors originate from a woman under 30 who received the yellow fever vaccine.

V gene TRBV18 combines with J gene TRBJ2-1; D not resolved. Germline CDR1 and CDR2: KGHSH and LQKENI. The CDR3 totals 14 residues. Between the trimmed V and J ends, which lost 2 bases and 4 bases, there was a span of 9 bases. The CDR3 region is CASSPDSRYNEQFF. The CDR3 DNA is TGTGCCAGCTCACCAGACTCTAGATACAATGAGCAGTTCTTC.

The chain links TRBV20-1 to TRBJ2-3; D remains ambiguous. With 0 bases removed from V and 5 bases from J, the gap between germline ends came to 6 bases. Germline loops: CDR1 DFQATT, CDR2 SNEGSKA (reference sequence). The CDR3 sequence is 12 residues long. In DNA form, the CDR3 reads TGCAGTGCTAGAGAGCTAGGAGATACGCAGTATTTT. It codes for CSARELGDTQYF.

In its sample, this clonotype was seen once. The CDR3 DNA follows: TGCGCCAGCACCGATCCGGGACTAGTCCCCTCCGGGGAGCTGTTTTTT. As protein: CASTDPGLVPSGELFF. This chain joins TRBV10-1 and TRBJ2-2; TRBD2 matches at 8 bases. J gave up 6 bases and V 7 bases, and 13 bases lay outside the gene matches. CDR3 size: 16 residues. Germline CDR1 and CDR2: WNHNN and SYGVQD (reference sequence).

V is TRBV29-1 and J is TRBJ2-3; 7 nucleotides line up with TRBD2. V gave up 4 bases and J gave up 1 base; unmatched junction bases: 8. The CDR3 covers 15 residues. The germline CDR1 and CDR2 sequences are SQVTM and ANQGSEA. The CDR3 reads CSVVGGRYGTDTQYF. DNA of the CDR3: TGCAGCGTTGTGGGCGGGAGATACGGCACAGATACGCAGTATTTT.

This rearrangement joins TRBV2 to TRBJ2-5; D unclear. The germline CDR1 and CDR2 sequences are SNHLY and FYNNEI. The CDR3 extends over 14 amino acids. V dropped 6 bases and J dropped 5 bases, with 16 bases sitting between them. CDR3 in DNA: TGTGCCAGCAGATTGGACCCTATCTGGGAGACCCAGTACTTC. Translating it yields CASRLDPIWETQYF. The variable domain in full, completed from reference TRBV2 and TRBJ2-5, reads EPEVTQTPSHQVTQMGQEVILRCVPISNHLYFYWYRQILGQKVEFLVSFYNNEISEKSEIFDDQFSVERPDGSNFTLKIRSTKLEDSAMYFCASRLDPIWETQYFGPGTRLLVL.

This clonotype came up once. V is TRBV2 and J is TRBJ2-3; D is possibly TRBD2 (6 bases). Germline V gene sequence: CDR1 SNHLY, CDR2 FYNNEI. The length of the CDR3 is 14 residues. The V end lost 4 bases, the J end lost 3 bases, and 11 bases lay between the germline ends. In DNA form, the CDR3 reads TGTGCCAGCAGTGTCGGGAGAGCGACAGATACGCAGTATTTT. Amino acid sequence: CASSVGRATDTQYF.

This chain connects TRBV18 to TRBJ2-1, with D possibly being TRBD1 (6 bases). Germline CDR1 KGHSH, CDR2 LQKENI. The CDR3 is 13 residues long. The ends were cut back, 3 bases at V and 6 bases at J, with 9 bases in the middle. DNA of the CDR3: TGTGCCAGCTCACCGGACAGCCTCAATGAGCAGTTCTTC. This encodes CASSPDSLNEQFF.

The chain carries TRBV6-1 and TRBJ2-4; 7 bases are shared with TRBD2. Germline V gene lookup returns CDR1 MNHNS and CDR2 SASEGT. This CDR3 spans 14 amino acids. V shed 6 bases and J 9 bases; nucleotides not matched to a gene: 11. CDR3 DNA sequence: TGTGCCAGCAGCGGGACTACGCGAGGTGGCATTCAGTACTTC. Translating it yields CASSGTTRGGIQYF.

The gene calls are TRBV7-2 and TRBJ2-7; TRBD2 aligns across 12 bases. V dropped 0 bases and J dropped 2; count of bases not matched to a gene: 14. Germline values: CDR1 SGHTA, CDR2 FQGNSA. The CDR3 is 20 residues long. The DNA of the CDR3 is TGTGCCAGCAGCTTAGCTGGGACTAGCGGGCCCGAGAGTTTAACCTACGAGCAGTACTTC. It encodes CASSLAGTSGPESLTYEQYF.

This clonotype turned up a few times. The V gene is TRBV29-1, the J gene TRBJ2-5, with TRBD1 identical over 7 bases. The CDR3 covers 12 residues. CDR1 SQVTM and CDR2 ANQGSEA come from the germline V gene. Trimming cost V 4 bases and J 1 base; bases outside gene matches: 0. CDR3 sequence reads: CSVAGGQETQYF. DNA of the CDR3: TGCAGCGTTGCAGGGGGCCAAGAGACCCAGTACTTC.

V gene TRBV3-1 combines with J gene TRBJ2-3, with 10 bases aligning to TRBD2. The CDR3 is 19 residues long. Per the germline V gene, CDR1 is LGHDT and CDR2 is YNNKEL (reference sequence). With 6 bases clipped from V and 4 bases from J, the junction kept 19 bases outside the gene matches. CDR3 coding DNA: TGTGCCAGCAGTCGTCTTCTAGCGGGGGTAACCCCAGGTGCAGATACGCAGTATTTT. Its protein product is CASSRLLAGVTPGADTQYF.

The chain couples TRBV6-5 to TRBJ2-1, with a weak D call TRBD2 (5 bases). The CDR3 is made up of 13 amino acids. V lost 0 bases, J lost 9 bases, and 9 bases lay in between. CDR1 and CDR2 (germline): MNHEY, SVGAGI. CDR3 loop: CASSYSGGVEQFF. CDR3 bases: TGTGCCAGCAGTTACTCAGGAGGTGTTGAGCAGTTCTTC.

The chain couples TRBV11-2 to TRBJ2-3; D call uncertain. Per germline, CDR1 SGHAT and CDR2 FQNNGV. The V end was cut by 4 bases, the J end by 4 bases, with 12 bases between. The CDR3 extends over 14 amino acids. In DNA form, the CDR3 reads TGTGCCAGCAGCTCGGGCCGAAGGGCAGATACGCAGTATTTT. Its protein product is CASSSGRRADTQYF.

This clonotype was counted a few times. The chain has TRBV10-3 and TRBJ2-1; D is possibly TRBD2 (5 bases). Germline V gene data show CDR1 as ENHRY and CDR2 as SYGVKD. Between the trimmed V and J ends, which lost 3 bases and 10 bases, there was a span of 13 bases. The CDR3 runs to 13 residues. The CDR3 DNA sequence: TGTGCCATCAGTGACTCGGACTGGGGAGAGCAGTTCTTC. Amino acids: CAISDSDWGEQFF.

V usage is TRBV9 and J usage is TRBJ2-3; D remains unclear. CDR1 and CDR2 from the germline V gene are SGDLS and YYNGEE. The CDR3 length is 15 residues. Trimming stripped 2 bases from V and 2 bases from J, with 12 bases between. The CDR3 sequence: CASSVDSPHTDTQYF. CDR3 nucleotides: TGTGCCAGCAGCGTTGACTCCCCCCACACAGATACGCAGTATTTT.

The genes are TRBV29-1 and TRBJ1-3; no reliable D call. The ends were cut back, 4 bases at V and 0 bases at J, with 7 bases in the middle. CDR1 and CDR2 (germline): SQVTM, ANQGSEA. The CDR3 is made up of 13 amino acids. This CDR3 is CSVVLTSGNTIYF. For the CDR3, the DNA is TGCAGCGTTGTTCTGACCTCTGGAAACACCATATATTTT.

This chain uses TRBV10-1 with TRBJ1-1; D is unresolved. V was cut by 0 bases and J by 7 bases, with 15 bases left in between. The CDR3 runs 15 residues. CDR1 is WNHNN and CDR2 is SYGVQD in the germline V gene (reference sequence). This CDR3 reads CASSESGSHISEAFF. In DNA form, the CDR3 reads TGCGCCAGCAGTGAGTCGGGCAGTCACATAAGTGAAGCTTTCTTT.

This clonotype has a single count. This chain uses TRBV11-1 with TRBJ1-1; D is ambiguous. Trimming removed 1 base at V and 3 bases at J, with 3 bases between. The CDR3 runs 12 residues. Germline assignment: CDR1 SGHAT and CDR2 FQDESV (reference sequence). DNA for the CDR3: TGTGCCAGCAGCTTAGACTACACTGAAGCTTTCTTT. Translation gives CASSLDYTEAFF.

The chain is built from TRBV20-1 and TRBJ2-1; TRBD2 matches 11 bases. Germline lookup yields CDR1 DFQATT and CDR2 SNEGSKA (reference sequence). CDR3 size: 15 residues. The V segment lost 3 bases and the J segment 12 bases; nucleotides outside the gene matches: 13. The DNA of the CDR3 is TGCAGTGCTAGTCCCCGACTAGCGGGACGTTGGGGGCAGTTCTTC. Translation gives CSASPRLAGRWGQFF.

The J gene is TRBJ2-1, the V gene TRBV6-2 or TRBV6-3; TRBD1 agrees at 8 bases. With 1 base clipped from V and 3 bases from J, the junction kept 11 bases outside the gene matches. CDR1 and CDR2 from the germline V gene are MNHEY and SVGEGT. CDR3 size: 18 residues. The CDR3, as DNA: TGTGCCAGCAGTTACTTTGCCCCCCGGGACAGGTACTACAATGAGCAGTTCTTC. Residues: CASSYFAPRDRYYNEQFF.

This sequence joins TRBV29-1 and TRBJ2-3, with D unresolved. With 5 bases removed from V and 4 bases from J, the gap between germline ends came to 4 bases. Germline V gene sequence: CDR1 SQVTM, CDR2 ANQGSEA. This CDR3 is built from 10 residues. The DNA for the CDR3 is TGCAGCGTTATTTCAGATACGCAGTATTTT. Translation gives CSVISDTQYF.

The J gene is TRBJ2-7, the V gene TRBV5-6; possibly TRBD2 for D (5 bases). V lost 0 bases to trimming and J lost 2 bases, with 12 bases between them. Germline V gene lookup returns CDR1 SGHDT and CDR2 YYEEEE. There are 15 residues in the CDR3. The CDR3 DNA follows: TGTGCCAGCAGCTTGGCGGGGAAAACTCCCTACGAGCAGTACTTC. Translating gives CASSLAGKTPYEQYF.